The sequence of this T cell receptor (beta chain) was determined in a study of blood T cell repertoires in COVID-19. Study-wide context: Donors in the United States, Italy and Spain gave samples during acute or convalescent COVID-19. In each case, the material was cDNA or gDNA derived from T cells, B-cell-depleted T cells, or PBMCs.

The V segment lost 4 bases and the J segment 2 bases; nucleotides outside the gene matches: 7. The CDR3 spans 15 residues. CDR1 is SGHNT, CDR2 YYREEE, per germline (reference sequence). In the study's own analysis: Amplifying reference gene primers gave estimates of nucleated cell counts. Libraries were prepared by immunoSEQ multiplex PCR; TCRdb keeps only in-frame clonotypes and omits some of them. V and J calls and clone size are given by that table; D and trimming were obtained from the DNA. Of 99,000 or so clones listed, less than 90% are singletons. What was sequenced was peripheral blood. V gene TRBV5-4 combines with J gene TRBJ2-7; 9 positions match TRBD1. The receptor was isolated from a man aged 65 to 79 with active or convalescent COVID-19. This CDR3 is CASSGGQGSAYEQYF. The CDR3 bases are TGTGCCAGCAGCGGGGGACAGGGCTCCGCCTACGAGCAGTACTTC.